This TCR beta chain was recorded in a study of blood T cell repertoires in COVID-19. Study as a whole: Both acute and convalescent COVID-19 samples were obtained from the United States, Italy and Spain.

Produced via immunoSEQ multiplex PCR; TCRdb's table is partial and in-frame only. Found here are about 280,000 clones, approximately 81% of them singletons; the top ten hold about 2.5%. Adults between roughly 18 and 89 years of age took part from under 30 US areas. The count of this clone is one. Trimming pared 1 base from V and 7 bases from J, leaving 9 bases between. CDR1 and CDR2 (germline): SGHNT, YYREEE (reference sequence). CDR3 size: 12 residues. V usage is TRBV5-4 and J usage is TRBJ2-7; D not certain. The specimen was PBMCs or T cells enriched from blood (not recorded which). This TCR was sampled from a woman aged 50 to 60 who had recovered from COVID-19. CDR3 bases: TGTGCCAGCAGCTTGAGGCCGGGTGAGCAGTACTTC. This codes for CASSLRPGEQYF. Based on the CDR3 plus reference TRBV5-4 and TRBJ2-7, the full variable domain is ETGVTQSPTHLIKTRGQQVTLRCSSQSGHNTVSWYQQALGQGPQFIFQYYREEENGRGNFPPRFSGLQFPNYSSELNVNALELDDSALYLCASSLRPGEQYFGPGTRLTVT.